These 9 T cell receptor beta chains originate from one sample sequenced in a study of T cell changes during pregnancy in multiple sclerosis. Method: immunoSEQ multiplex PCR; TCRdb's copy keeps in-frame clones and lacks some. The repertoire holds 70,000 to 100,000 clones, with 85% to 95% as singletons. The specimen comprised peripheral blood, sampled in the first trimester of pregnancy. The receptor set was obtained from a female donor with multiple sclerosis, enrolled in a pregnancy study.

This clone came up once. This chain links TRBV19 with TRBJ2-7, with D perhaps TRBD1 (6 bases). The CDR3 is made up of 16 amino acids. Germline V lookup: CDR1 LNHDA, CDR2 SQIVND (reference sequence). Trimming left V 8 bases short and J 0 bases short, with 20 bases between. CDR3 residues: CASEQGVKAYSYEQYF. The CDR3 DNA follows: TGTGCCAGTGAACAGGGAGTGAAAGCGTACTCCTACGAGCAGTACTTC.

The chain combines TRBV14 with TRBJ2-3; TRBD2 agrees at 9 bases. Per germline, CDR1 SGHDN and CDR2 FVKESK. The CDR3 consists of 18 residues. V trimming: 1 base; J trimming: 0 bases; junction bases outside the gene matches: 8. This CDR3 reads CASSQGSLAGVSTDTQYF. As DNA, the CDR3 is TGTGCCAGCAGCCAAGGATCACTAGCGGGTGTAAGCACAGATACGCAGTATTTT.

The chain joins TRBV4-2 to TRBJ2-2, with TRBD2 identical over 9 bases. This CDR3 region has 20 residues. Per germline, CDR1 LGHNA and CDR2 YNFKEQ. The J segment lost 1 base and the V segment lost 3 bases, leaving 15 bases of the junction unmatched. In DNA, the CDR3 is TGTGCCAGCAGCCACCAAGAGGGGCGGGGGGGCTTCATGAACACCGGGGAGCTGTTTTTT. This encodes CASSHQEGRGGFMNTGELFF.

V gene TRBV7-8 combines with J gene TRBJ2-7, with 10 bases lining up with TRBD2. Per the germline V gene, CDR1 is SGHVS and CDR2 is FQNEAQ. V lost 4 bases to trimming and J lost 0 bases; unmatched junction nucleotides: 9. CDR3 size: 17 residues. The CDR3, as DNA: TGTGCCAGCAGCTCCGACCTAGCGGGGGACCTCTCCTACGAGCAGTACTTC. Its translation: CASSSDLAGDLSYEQYF. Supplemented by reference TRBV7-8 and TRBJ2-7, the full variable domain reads GAGVSQSPRYKVAKRGQDVALRCDPISGHVSLFWYQQALGQGPEFLTYFQNEAQLDKSGLPSDRFFAERPEGSVSTLKIQRTQQEDSAVYLCASSSDLAGDLSYEQYFGPGTRLTVT.

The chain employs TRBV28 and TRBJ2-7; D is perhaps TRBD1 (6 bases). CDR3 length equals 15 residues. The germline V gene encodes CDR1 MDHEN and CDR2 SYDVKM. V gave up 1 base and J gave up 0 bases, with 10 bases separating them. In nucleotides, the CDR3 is TGTGCCAGCAGTTTATCTCGCAGGGGCTCCTACGAGCAGTACTTC. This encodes CASSLSRRGSYEQYF.

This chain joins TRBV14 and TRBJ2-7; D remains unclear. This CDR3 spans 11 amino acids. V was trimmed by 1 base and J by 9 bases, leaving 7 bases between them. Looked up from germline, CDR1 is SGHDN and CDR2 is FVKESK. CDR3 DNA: TGTGCCAGCAGCCAAGGGTGGGCGCAGTACTTC. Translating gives CASSQGWAQYF.

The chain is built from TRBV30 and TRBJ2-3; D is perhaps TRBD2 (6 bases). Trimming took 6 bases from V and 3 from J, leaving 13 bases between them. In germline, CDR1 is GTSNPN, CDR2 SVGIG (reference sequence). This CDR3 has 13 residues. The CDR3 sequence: CACAGWETDTQYF. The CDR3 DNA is TGTGCCTGTGCGGGGTGGGAGACAGATACGCAGTATTTT.

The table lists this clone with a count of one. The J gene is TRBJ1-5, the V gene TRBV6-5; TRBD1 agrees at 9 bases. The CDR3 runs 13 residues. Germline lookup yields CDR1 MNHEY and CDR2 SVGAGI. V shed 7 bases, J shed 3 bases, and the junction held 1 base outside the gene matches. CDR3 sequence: CASKQGANQPQHF. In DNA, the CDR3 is TGTGCCAGCAAACAGGGGGCCAATCAGCCCCAGCATTTT.

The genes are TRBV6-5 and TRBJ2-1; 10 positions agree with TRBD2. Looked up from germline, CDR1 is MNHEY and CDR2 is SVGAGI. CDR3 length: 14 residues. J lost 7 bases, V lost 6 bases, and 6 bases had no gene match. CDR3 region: CASSPGLASNEQFF. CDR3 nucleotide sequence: TGTGCCAGCAGCCCGGGACTAGCGAGTAATGAGCAGTTCTTC.